Below are 16 T cell receptor beta chains sequenced from a single sample in a study of OX40 agonist ivuxolimab in advanced cancers. The data were produced by immunoSEQ multiplex PCR, yet TCRdb's version contains in-frame clones alone and is incomplete. The sample gives roughly 70,000 clones, around 90% of which show up once; roughly 0.67% is in the top ten. Sequenced material: CD4+ or CD8+ T cells sorted from blood, taken in a trial of the OX40 agonist ivuxolimab. These receptor sequences come from an adult with an advanced solid tumor such as melanoma, head and neck, liver or kidney cancer.

The CDR3 DNA is TGTGCCAGCAGTTTGGCCCAGGGGGGATTCAATGAGCAGTTCTTC. Translation gives CASSLAQGGFNEQFF. This chain uses TRBV28 with TRBJ2-1, with D possibly matching TRBD1 (7 bases). The CDR3 consists of 15 residues. Deletions cut 3 bases from V and 6 bases from J, with 15 bases between. Germline CDR1 reads MDHEN; CDR2 reads SYDVKM.

The CDR3 here is CASSVLDRGSTEAFF. The CDR3 DNA sequence: TGTGCCAGCAGCGTACTCGACAGGGGATCCACTGAAGCTTTCTTT. The chain recombines TRBV9 with TRBJ1-1; TRBD1 aligns across 8 bases. J gave up 4 bases and V 1 base, and 6 bases lay outside the gene matches. This CDR3 spans 15 amino acids. Germline V gives CDR1 SGDLS, CDR2 YYNGEE.

This chain links TRBV6-1 with TRBJ2-5; D not certain. V lost 8 bases and J 2 bases, leaving 15 bases between the germline ends. Germline CDR1 is MNHNS and CDR2 is SASEGT. This CDR3 contains 14 residues. The chain's CDR3 is CASQRTLGQETQYF. CDR3 in DNA: TGTGCCAGCCAAAGGACCCTCGGGCAAGAGACCCAGTACTTC.

The V and J genes are TRBV5-1 and TRBJ1-2; D remains unclear. Trimming shortened V by 4 bases and J by 3 bases, and 10 bases separated the two germline ends. The length of the CDR3 is 13 residues. Germline lookup yields CDR1 SGHRS and CDR2 YFSETQ. The CDR3 DNA sequence: TGCGCCAGCAGCGCTAACTGGGACTATGGCTACACCTTC. It yields the protein CASSANWDYGYTF.

This clone was counted once. This chain links TRBV19 with TRBJ1-1; D gene uncertain. The length of the CDR3 is 15 residues. CDR1 is LNHDA and CDR2 is SQIVND in the germline V gene (reference sequence). The germline V and J ends were trimmed by 7 bases and 4 bases, with 19 bases remaining between them. CDR3 in DNA: TGTGCCAGTACGGCCCCGTCGGTGTGGGTCACTGAAGCTTTCTTT. It codes for CASTAPSVWVTEAFF.

The rearrangement links TRBV15 to TRBJ2-5; D is uncertain. Between the trimmed V and J ends, which lost 0 bases and 4 bases, there was a span of 6 bases. The germline V gene encodes CDR1 LNHNV and CDR2 YYDKDF (reference sequence). The CDR3 runs to 13 residues. DNA of the CDR3: TGTGCCACCAGCAGAGATATGGGAGAGACCCAGTACTTC. It is translated as CATSRDMGETQYF.

The chain employs TRBV7-9 and TRBJ2-2; D may be TRBD1 (5 bases). The CDR3 length is 16 residues. V was shortened by 0 bases and J by 2 bases, with 10 bases between the two germline ends. Germline CDR1 SEHNR, CDR2 FQNEAQ (reference sequence). CDR3 bases: TGTGCCAGCAGCTTAGCTGCGACAGTCAACACCGGGGAGCTGTTTTTT. This translates into CASSLAATVNTGELFF. The complete variable domain, with remaining parts taken from reference TRBV7-9 and TRBJ2-2, reads DTGVSQNPRHKITKRGQNVTFRCDPISEHNRLYWYRQTLGQGPEFLTYFQNEAQLEKSRLLSDRFSAERPKGSFSTLEIQRTEQGDSAMYLCASSLAATVNTGELFFGEGSRLTVL.

This chain joins TRBV19 and TRBJ1-5; D is ambiguous. Trimming took off 6 bases at V and 6 bases at J, with 15 bases between the two ends. Germline CDR1 LNHDA, CDR2 SQIVND (reference sequence). The CDR3 loop spans 14 amino acids. The CDR3 DNA reads as TGTGCCAGTAGAAAAACGGCCGCAGGTCAGCCCCAGCATTTT. Protein product: CASRKTAAGQPQHF.

The V gene is TRBV6-1, the J gene TRBJ1-5, with TRBD1 matching over 7 bases. V dropped 4 bases and J dropped 0; count of bases not matched to a gene: 6. The V gene's germline CDR1 is MNHNS and CDR2 SASEGT. The CDR3 loop spans 16 amino acids. CDR3 DNA: TGTGCCAGCAGTGGGCTAACAGGGGTTAGCAATCAGCCCCAGCATTTT. Its translation: CASSGLTGVSNQPQHF.

The chain carries TRBV28 and TRBJ2-7; no reliable D call. Germline V gene sequence: CDR1 MDHEN, CDR2 SYDVKM. V gave up 8 bases and J gave up 5 bases, with 13 bases separating them. The CDR3 is 12 residues long. In DNA form, the CDR3 reads TGTGCCAGCTCGGCCGCAGCCCACGAGCAGTACTTC. Residues: CASSAAAHEQYF.

The CDR3 region has the DNA TGTGCCAGCAGCTTTGGAGGACTGAACACTGAAGCTTTCTTT. Translated, it gives CASSFGGLNTEAFF. This chain joins TRBV11-1 and TRBJ1-1; no firm D call. Trimming pared 3 bases from V and 0 bases from J, leaving 8 bases between. The CDR3 loop spans 14 amino acids. Germline V gene data show CDR1 as SGHAT and CDR2 as FQDESV (reference sequence).

This chain connects TRBV6-5 to TRBJ1-1; D unresolved. Germline V gene sequence: CDR1 MNHEY, CDR2 SVGAGI. V shed 1 base and J shed 0 bases, with 9 bases lying between them. The CDR3 is 15 amino acids. The CDR3 nucleotides are TGTGCCAGCAGTTACTTTGGGGAGATGAACACTGAAGCTTTCTTT. Encoded protein: CASSYFGEMNTEAFF.

This clone was recorded a few times. The chain recombines TRBV19 with TRBJ2-7; TRBD1 agrees at 10 bases. After removal of 5 bases from V and 2 bases from J, the junction contained 6 bases not matched to a gene. Germline lookup yields CDR1 LNHDA and CDR2 SQIVND (reference sequence). The CDR3 loop spans 15 amino acids. The CDR3 loop is CASSPIGTGAYEQYF. CDR3 DNA: TGTGCCAGTAGTCCAATCGGGACAGGGGCCTACGAGCAGTACTTC.

The chain links TRBV4-1 to TRBJ1-3; D might be TRBD1 (5 bases). Trimming took off 0 bases at V and 4 bases at J, with 16 bases between the two ends. This CDR3 comprises 17 residues. The V gene's germline CDR1 is MGHRA and CDR2 YSYEKL. CDR3 protein: CASSQELRQGGGNTIYF. CDR3 bases: TGCGCCAGCAGCCAAGAGTTACGTCAGGGTGGGGGAAACACCATATATTTT.

V gene TRBV6-4 combines with J gene TRBJ2-1; 7 bases line up with TRBD2. The germline V gene encodes CDR1 MRHNA and CDR2 SNTAGT. The J segment lost 7 bases and the V segment lost 5 bases, leaving 8 bases of the junction unmatched. This CDR3 region has 14 residues. The CDR3, as DNA: TGTGCCAGCAGTAACCAGCGGGATAGTAATGAGCAGTTCTTC. It codes for CASSNQRDSNEQFF.

The gene calls are TRBV28 and TRBJ1-5; no clear D gene. The V gene's germline CDR1 is MDHEN and CDR2 SYDVKM. This CDR3 region has 15 residues. V lost 8 bases and J 3 bases, leaving 17 bases between the germline ends. The chain's CDR3 is CASRGRSRANQPQHF. CDR3 DNA sequence: TGTGCCAGCCGCGGTCGCAGTCGAGCCAATCAGCCCCAGCATTTT. Filled out from reference TRBV28 and TRBJ1-5, the complete variable domain reads DVKVTQSSRYLVKRTGEKVFLECVQDMDHENMFWYRQDPGLGLRLIYFSYDVKMKEKGDIPEGYSVSREKKERFSLILESASTNQTSMYLCASRGRSRANQPQHFGDGTRLSIL.